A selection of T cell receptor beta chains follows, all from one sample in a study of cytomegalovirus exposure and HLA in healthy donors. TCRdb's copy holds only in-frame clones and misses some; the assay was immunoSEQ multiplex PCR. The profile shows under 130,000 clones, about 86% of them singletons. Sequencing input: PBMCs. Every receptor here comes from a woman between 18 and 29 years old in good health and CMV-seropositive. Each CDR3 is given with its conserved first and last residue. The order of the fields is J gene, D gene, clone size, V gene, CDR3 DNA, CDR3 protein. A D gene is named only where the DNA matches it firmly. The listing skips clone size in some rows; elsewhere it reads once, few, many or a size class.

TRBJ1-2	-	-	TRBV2	TGTGCCAGCAGCGGGGATGCGCGGGGCTACACCTTC	CASSGDARGYTF
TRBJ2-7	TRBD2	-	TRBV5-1	TGCGCCAGCAGCTTGGCCGGGGGGATCAACGAGCAGTACTTC	CASSLAGGINEQYF
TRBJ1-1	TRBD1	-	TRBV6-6	TGTGCCAGCAGGCTACAGGGGACGAACACTGAAGCTTTCTTT	CASRLQGTNTEAFF
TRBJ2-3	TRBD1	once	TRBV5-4	TGTGCCAGCAGCTTACCCCGACAGGGGGTTGGAGATACGCAGTATTTT	CASSLPRQGVGDTQYF
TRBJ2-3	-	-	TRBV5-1	TGCGCCAGCAGCCAGTGGCGGGGTGGCATAGATACGCAGTATTTT	CASSQWRGGIDTQYF
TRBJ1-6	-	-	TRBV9	TGTGCCAGCAGCGTAGACCGGGTCGGGAATTCACCCCTCCACTTT	CASSVDRVGNSPLHF
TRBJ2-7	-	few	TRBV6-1	TGTGCCAGCAGTCTTCGCTCGTTGGGGGCTTCCGAGCAGTACTTC	CASSLRSLGASEQYF
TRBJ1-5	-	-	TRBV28	TGTGCCACTAAGTGGTTGATGGGCAATCAGCCCCAGCATTTT	CATKWLMGNQPQHF
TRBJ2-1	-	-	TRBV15	TGTGCCACCAGCACCCCTACAGGTAATGAGCAGTTCTTC	CATSTPTGNEQFF
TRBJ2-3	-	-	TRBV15	TGTGCCACCAGCAGTCTATCGGTTCGGGGAGATACGCAGTATTTT	CATSSLSVRGDTQYF
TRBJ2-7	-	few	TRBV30	TGTGCCTGGAGTACCGGCTCCTACGAGCAGTACTTC	CAWSTGSYEQYF
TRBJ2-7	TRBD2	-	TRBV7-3	TGTGCCAGCAGCTTATGGGGGGGAGACGAGCAGTACTTC	CASSLWGGDEQYF
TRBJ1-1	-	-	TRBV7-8	TGTGCCAGCAGCTTAGACAGAGCCGAAAGAGCTTTCTTT	CASSLDRAERAFF
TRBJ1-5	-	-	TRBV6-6	TGTGCCAGCAGCCATACAGGGTCGGGTCAGCCCCAGCATTTT	CASSHTGSGQPQHF
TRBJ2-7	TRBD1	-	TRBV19	TGTGCCAGTAGTAAACGAGGGGGACAGGGAGACTACGAGCAGTACTTC	CASSKRGGQGDYEQYF
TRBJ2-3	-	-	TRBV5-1	TGCGCCAGCGGATTCCTAGACGCGGATACGCAGTATTTT	CASGFLDADTQYF
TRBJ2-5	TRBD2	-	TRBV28	TGTGCCAGCAGTCCTCGACTAGCGGGCCCCGTTGGGGAGACCCAGTACTTC	CASSPRLAGPVGETQYF
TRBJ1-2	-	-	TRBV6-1	TGTGCCAGCAGTGAAGGCAGGGCTTATGGCTACACCTTC	CASSEGRAYGYTF
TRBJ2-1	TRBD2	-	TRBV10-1	TGCGCCAGCAGTGATTGGCTAGCGGCTGGCAATGAGCAGTTCTTC	CASSDWLAAGNEQFF
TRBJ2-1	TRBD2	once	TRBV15	TGTGCCACCAGCAGAGATCGCGGGAGGTACAATGAGCAGTTCTTC	CATSRDRGRYNEQFF
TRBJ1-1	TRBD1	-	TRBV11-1	TGTGCCAGCAGCACCTCGAAGGGGCGGGACAGGGGGAGAACTGAAGCTTTCTTT	CASSTSKGRDRGRTEAFF
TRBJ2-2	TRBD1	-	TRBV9	TGTGCCAGCAGCCGAACAGGGGACACCGGGGAGCTGTTTTTT	CASSRTGDTGELFF
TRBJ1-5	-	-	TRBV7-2	TGTGCCAGCAGCTCCCGACGAGAGGGTTGGCCCCAGCATTTT	CASSSRREGWPQHF
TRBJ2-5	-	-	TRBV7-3	TGTGCCAGCAGCCCTACCTCGAATAGCGGAGAGACCCAGTACTTC	CASSPTSNSGETQYF
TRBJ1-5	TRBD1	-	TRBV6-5	TGTGCCAGCAGACTCCGGGACAGGGAGGATCAGCCCCAGCATTTT	CASRLRDREDQPQHF
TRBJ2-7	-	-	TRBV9	TGTGCCAGCAGCGTAGAATGGCGGGCGAGTCGGAGCGAGCAGTACTTC	CASSVEWRASRSEQYF
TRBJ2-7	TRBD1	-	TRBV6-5	TGTGCCAGCAGTGTGGACAGGGCTTCCTACGAGCAGTACTTC	CASSVDRASYEQYF
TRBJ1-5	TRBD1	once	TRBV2	TGTGCCAGCAGTGACGGGACAGGGGCGAAAGCCCAGCATTTT	CASSDGTGAKAQHF
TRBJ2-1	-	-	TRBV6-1	TGTGCCAGCAGTGGCCTCTTTTCCACTCCTCGGGATGAGCAGTTCTTC	CASSGLFSTPRDEQFF
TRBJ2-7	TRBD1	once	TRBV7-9	TGTGCCAGCAGCTTAGGAGGGGGCGTCGGGGAGCAGTACTTC	CASSLGGGVGEQYF
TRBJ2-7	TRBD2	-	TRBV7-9	TGTGCCAGCAAATTTATGGGGGGGAAGAGCTCCTACGAGCAGTACTTC	CASKFMGGKSSYEQYF
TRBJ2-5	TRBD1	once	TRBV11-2	TGTGCCAGCAGCTTGGGGGGACAGGAGGAAGAGACCCAGTACTTC	CASSLGGQEEETQYF